These T cell receptor beta chains were read from a single sample in a study of T cell responses to AZD1222 COVID-19 vaccine. Data came from immunoSEQ multiplex PCR; TCRdb stores just in-frame clones and leaves some out. Found here are tens of thousands of clones, more than 90% of them singletons; the top ten hold 4.2%. Sequenced material: peripheral blood, taken on day 0 of AZD1222 vaccination. The receptors shown here come from an adult in good health. Both conserved end residues are part of each CDR3.

len	j_gene	v_gene	CDR3aa
21	TRBJ2-3	TRBV6-1	CASSEFVSGRAPGWSTDTQYF
13	TRBJ1-1	TRBV5-6	CASSLGVGREAFF
13	TRBJ2-7	TRBV18	CASSPNRGHEQYF
14	TRBJ2-3	TRBV19	CASSPRTATDTQYF
15	TRBJ1-4	TRBV7-9	CASSFLGGTNEKLFF
13	TRBJ1-6	TRBV5-4	CASSLGAASPLHF
17	TRBJ2-1	TRBV7-2	CASSSRLAGGSYNEQFF
15	TRBJ2-1	TRBV11-3	CASSQDRGPRYEQFF
13	TRBJ2-2	TRBV23-1	CASSQWGTGELFF
14	TRBJ1-2	TRBV7-9	CASSPTGQDYGYTF
16	TRBJ1-6	TRBV5-6	CASSPPRWQYNSPLHF
19	TRBJ2-3	TRBV15	CATSRDWSEGGMVWATQYF
12	TRBJ1-2	TRBV24-1	CATRWTPYGYTF
15	TRBJ1-2	TRBV2	CASSNYRDRTYGYTF
13	TRBJ1-2	TRBV6-5	CASSPPGAGGYTF
17	TRBJ2-1	TRBV7-2	CASSPRTGLGSYNEQFF
13	TRBJ1-3	TRBV19	CATTPTLGNTIYF
14	TRBJ2-1	TRBV9	CASSVGETYNEQFF
14	TRBJ1-5	TRBV29-1	CSVAEAYSNQPQHF
12	TRBJ1-1	TRBV6-5	CASSYSHTEAFF
12	TRBJ1-1	TRBV19	CASMGQTTEAFF
13	TRBJ2-7	TRBV24-1	CATSDNRGYEQYF
15	TRBJ2-7	TRBV4-3	CASSHRVSGTYEQYF
14	TRBJ2-1	TRBV24-1	CATSVPGQYNEQFF
14	TRBJ1-2	TRBV19	CATPRSDRNYGYTF
13	TRBJ1-2	TRBV6-2/TRBV6-3	CASSYSTTYGYTF
12	TRBJ1-2	TRBV6-8	CASSYVGGGYTF
15	TRBJ2-3	TRBV5-1	CASSFRRGQADTQYF
14	TRBJ2-7	TRBV7-9	CASSWGQGSGEQYF
12	TRBJ1-2	TRBV10-1	CASSHLWAGYTF
14	TRBJ1-2	TRBV6-5	CASRRMDSNYGYTF
13	TRBJ1-2	TRBV5-4	CASSLERGLGYTF
14	TRBJ2-4	TRBV7-2	CASSFGQPKNIQYF
13	TRBJ1-2	TRBV7-9	CASSFQGPYGYTF
13	TRBJ1-2	TRBV6-5	CASSGRTGGGYTF
15	TRBJ1-2	TRBV2	CASSTLGQGARGYTF
14	TRBJ2-7	TRBV10-3	CAISESRGTYEQYF
14	TRBJ1-2	TRBV5-1	CASSEGQGNHGYTF
15	TRBJ1-5	TRBV7-9	CASSLWEGGNQPQHF
17	TRBJ1-6	TRBV3-1/TRBV3-2	CASSQDRGAGGISPLHF
17	TRBJ1-5	TRBV19	CASTPWGGTDSNQPQHF
14	TRBJ1-6	TRBV30	CAWIGTGRSSPLHF
14	TRBJ1-6	TRBV7-8	CASSFVAGDSPLHF
13	TRBJ2-7	TRBV30	CAWSKGTSYEQYF
15	TRBJ2-3	TRBV7-2	CASSLIRDPTDTQYF
15	TRBJ1-1	TRBV5-4	CASSLFRQDPTEAFF
14	TRBJ2-2	TRBV7-2	CASSFLDGAGELFF